Sequencing of this TCR beta chain was carried out in a study of cytomegalovirus exposure and HLA in healthy donors. Germline CDR1 and CDR2: ENHRY and SYGVKD. The CDR3 is 14 residues long. J was trimmed by 1 base and V by 10 bases; bases with no gene match: 9. PCR employed 60 Vbeta and 13 Jbeta primers. Authors' processing steps: In a later analysis, of around 83 million unique beta chains, 9 million to 11 million appeared in at least two donors. Data came from immunoSEQ multiplex PCR; TCRdb stores just in-frame clones and leaves some out. D and trimming come from the DNA, and the V and J calls and clone size come from that table. The data contain 120,000 or so clones, 60% to 85% of them singletons.

Sequenced material: PBMCs. This TCR was sampled from a woman between 55 and 75 years old in good health and CMV-seropositive. This chain connects TRBV10-3 to TRBJ1-1; the match to TRBD1 covers 7 bases. CDR3 in DNA: TGTGCCACCATGCAGGGGGTGGAGAACACTGAAGCTTTCTTT. As protein: CATMQGVENTEAFF.